This entry lists 23 T cell receptor beta chains sequenced from one sample in a study of T cell changes during pregnancy in multiple sclerosis. Only in-frame clones appear in the TCRdb table, and some are missing; sequencing was by immunoSEQ multiplex PCR. The sample holds under 50,000 clones, approximately 95% seen once. The sample in question was CD8+ T cells from peripheral blood mononuclear cells, obtained in the first trimester of pregnancy. The receptors were gathered from a female donor with multiple sclerosis, enrolled in a pregnancy study.

The chain links TRBV21-1 to TRBJ2-5; TRBD2, the D gene given by the table, was not confirmed from the DNA. TRBV21-1 is a pseudogene segment. The CDR3 loop spans 16 amino acids. Here the CDR3 reads CASSAGSREGKETQYF. CDR3 sequence (DNA): TGTGCCAGCAGCGCGGGGTCACGGGAGGGAAAAGAGACCCAGTACTTC.

V is TRBV7-6 and J is TRBJ2-1; TRBD1 matches 9 bases. The germline V gene has CDR1 SGHVS and CDR2 FNYEAQ. CDR3 length equals 14 residues. V was clipped by 1 base and J by 12 bases; unmatched bases: 7. The CDR3 nucleotides read TGTGCCAGCAGCTTAGTGGGACAGGGAGGGGTGCAGTTCTTC. Protein: CASSLVGQGGVQFF.

The CDR3 region has the DNA TGTGCCAGCAGTTTTTCCCTCGGGTACAATGAGCAGTTCTTC. It is translated as CASSFSLGYNEQFF. This chain uses TRBV27 with TRBJ2-1; D unclear. Germline CDR1 MNHEY, CDR2 SMNVEV (reference sequence). This CDR3 comprises 14 residues. V was cut by 3 bases and J by 4 bases, with 10 bases left in between.

The sample holds one count of this clone. The CDR3 DNA follows: TGCAGTGCTAGCGGTCGTGGCTACACCTTC. It encodes CSASGRGYTF. This chain joins TRBV20-1 and TRBJ1-2, with no clear D. Trimming removed 3 bases at V and 7 bases at J, with 6 bases between. Per the germline V gene, CDR1 is DFQATT and CDR2 is SNEGSKA (reference sequence). The CDR3 runs 10 residues.

Only a few counts were recorded for this clone. The rearrangement joins TRBV30 to TRBJ2-1; 7 bases map to TRBD2. Germline trimming cut 1 base from V and 9 bases from J; bases unmatched to any gene: 3. CDR3 size: 12 residues. Germline CDR1 GTSNPN, CDR2 SVGIG (reference sequence). This chain's CDR3 is CAWSGLAGEQFF. The CDR3 region has the DNA TGTGCCTGGAGTGGACTAGCTGGTGAGCAGTTCTTC.

This clone was detected a few times. The V call is TRBV18, the J call TRBJ2-1; 8 bases map to TRBD2. V was pared by 2 bases and J by 0 bases, with 3 bases of the junction left unmatched. Germline CDR1 and CDR2: KGHSH and LQKENI. CDR3 length: 16 amino acids. This chain's CDR3 is CASSPALAASYNEQFF. CDR3 bases: TGTGCCAGCTCACCAGCACTAGCGGCCTCCTACAATGAGCAGTTCTTC.

The genes are TRBV10-3 and TRBJ1-2, with D possibly being TRBD1 (5 bases). The CDR3 spans 16 residues. From germline, CDR1 is ENHRY and CDR2 SYGVKD. Trimming pared 0 bases from V and 2 bases from J, leaving 13 bases between. The CDR3 loop reads CAISESDIRGNYGYTF. In nucleotides, the CDR3 is TGTGCCATCAGTGAGTCGGACATAAGGGGAAACTATGGCTACACCTTC.

The rearrangement joins TRBV7-8 to TRBJ1-2; 7 bases fit TRBD1. The CDR3 has 15 amino acids. J was trimmed by 8 bases and V by 3 bases; bases with no gene match: 12. Germline CDR1 SGHVS, CDR2 FQNEAQ. In DNA, the CDR3 is TGTGCCAGCAGCTTGGGCCCGGACAGGCTGGGCGGCTACACCTTC. Its protein product is CASSLGPDRLGGYTF.

This clone was picked up one time. V gene TRBV4-2 combines with J gene TRBJ2-5; D is possibly TRBD2 (6 bases). Germline V gene lookup returns CDR1 LGHNA and CDR2 YNFKEQ. The CDR3 is 15 amino acids. With 1 base removed from V and 4 bases from J, the gap between germline ends came to 13 bases. For the CDR3, the DNA is TGTGCCAGCAGCCAAGGGTTGGGGGGTTTAGAGACCCAGTACTTC. Its translation is CASSQGLGGLETQYF.

This chain joins TRBV27 and TRBJ2-7, with 9 bases identical to TRBD1. The ends lost 5 bases at V and 3 bases at J; junction bases unmatched: 5. Germline lookup yields CDR1 MNHEY and CDR2 SMNVEV (reference sequence). The CDR3 runs 14 residues. CDR3 sequence: CASSLQTGGYEQYF. The CDR3 DNA reads as TGTGCCAGCAGTCTCCAGACAGGGGGCTACGAGCAGTACTTC.

The chain carries TRBV30 and TRBJ2-1; 7 bases map to TRBD1. The CDR3 is made up of 12 amino acids. V trimming: 5 bases; J trimming: 7 bases; junction bases outside the gene matches: 5. CDR1 GTSNPN and CDR2 SVGIG come from the germline V gene (reference sequence). The CDR3 region is CAWGTVLNEQFF. The CDR3 DNA is TGTGCCTGGGGGACAGTTTTAAATGAGCAGTTCTTC. The full variable domain, in which reference TRBV30 and TRBJ2-1 provide the parts outside the CDR3, is SQTIHQWPATLVQPVGSPLSLECTVEGTSNPNLYWYRQAAGRGLQLLFYSVGIGQISSEVPQNLSASRPQDRQFILSSKKLLLSDSGFYLCAWGTVLNEQFFGPGTRLTVL.

The CDR3 bases are TGTGCCAGCAGCTGGAGCGGGACACAAGAGACCCAGTACTTC. It specifies CASSWSGTQETQYF. V gene TRBV13 combines with J gene TRBJ2-5, with D maybe TRBD2 (7 bases). CDR1 is PRHDT and CDR2 is FYEKMQ in the germline V gene (reference sequence). The CDR3 runs to 14 residues. The V and J ends lost 4 bases and 2 bases respectively, with 11 bases between them. The whole variable domain, remainder taken from reference TRBV13 and TRBJ2-5, is AAGVIQSPRHLIKEKRETATLKCYPIPRHDTVYWYQQGPGQDPQFLISFYEKMQSDKGSIPDRFSAQQFSDYHSELNMSSLELGDSALYFCASSWSGTQETQYFGPGTRLLVL.

This chain joins TRBV6-5 and TRBJ2-7; 9 nucleotides agree with TRBD1. Germline V gene lookup returns CDR1 MNHEY and CDR2 SVGAGI. This CDR3 region has 14 residues. V lost 5 bases and J lost 5; bases outside the gene matches: 7. The CDR3 nucleotides are TGTGCCAGCAGTGGGGACAGGGATGTCCACGAGCAGTACTTC. Encoded protein: CASSGDRDVHEQYF.

To note about this clone: A junction end diverges from the germline sequence, so it may reflect a read error. This chain uses TRBV27 with TRBJ1-1; tentative D call: TRBD1 (6 bases). Per the germline V gene, CDR1 is MNHEY and CDR2 is SMNVEV (reference sequence). This CDR3 spans 14 amino acids. CDR3 region: CVSTWEGGQTEAFF. The CDR3 coding sequence is TGTGTCAGCACCTGGGAGGGAGGACAGACTGAAGCTTTCTTT.

This chain uses TRBV19 with TRBJ2-7, with TRBD1 matching 7 bases. CDR3 size: 14 residues. Germline V gene sequence: CDR1 LNHDA, CDR2 SQIVND (reference sequence). The junction had 10 bases not matched to a gene; V was cut back by 8 bases and J by 3 bases. In DNA, the CDR3 is TGTGCCAGTTCGAACAGGGACAGAGTCTACGAGCAGTACTTC. As protein: CASSNRDRVYEQYF.

DNA for the CDR3: TGTGCCTGGAGTCCCCTCGGGGAAAAACTGTTTTTT. This encodes CAWSPLGEKLFF. The chain joins TRBV30 to TRBJ1-4; D call uncertain. The CDR3 runs 12 residues. The germline gives CDR1 GTSNPN, CDR2 SVGIG (reference sequence). Trimming removed 2 bases from V and 8 bases from J, with 9 bases in between.

The rearrangement links TRBV29-1 to TRBJ1-2; 7 nucleotides line up with TRBD1. Germline CDR1 reads SQVTM; CDR2 reads ANQGSEA. The CDR3 length is 12 residues. Losses at the gene ends were 6 bases for V and 8 bases for J; bases not matched to a gene: 9. The CDR3 reads CSVEQGFWGYTF. The CDR3 nucleotides read TGCAGCGTCGAACAGGGGTTTTGGGGCTACACCTTC.

J is TRBJ2-7 and V is TRBV27; D is perhaps TRBD2 (5 bases). This CDR3 is 12 amino acids long. The V end lost 7 bases, the J end lost 6 bases, and 13 bases lay between the germline ends. CDR1 is MNHEY and CDR2 is SMNVEV in the germline V gene (reference sequence). Here the CDR3 reads CASKDSLGEQYF. In nucleotides, the CDR3 is TGTGCCAGCAAGGACTCCCTTGGCGAGCAGTACTTC.

The chain carries TRBV4-3 and TRBJ1-1, with a possible D match to TRBD1 (6 bases). Germline CDR1 reads LGHNA; CDR2 reads YSLEER. V lost 3 bases and J 5 bases, leaving 10 bases between the germline ends. The CDR3 covers 13 residues. CDR3 sequence reads: CASSQVQGTEAFF. CDR3 sequence (DNA): TGCGCCAGCAGCCAGGTACAGGGTACTGAAGCTTTCTTT.

This CDR3 reads CASSLDFFGGQGGSYEQYF. The CDR3 DNA is TGTGCCAGCAGCTTAGATTTTTTTGGGGGACAGGGGGGGTCCTACGAGCAGTACTTC. This rearrangement joins TRBV11-2 to TRBJ2-7, with 11 bases that match TRBD1. Losses at the gene ends were 0 bases for V and 1 base for J; bases not matched to a gene: 11. The CDR3 extends over 19 amino acids. CDR1 is SGHAT, CDR2 FQNNGV, per germline.

The CDR3 reads CASTLDREDTEAFF. CDR3 DNA: TGTGCCAGCACCCTGGACAGGGAGGACACTGAAGCTTTCTTT. J is TRBJ1-1 and V is TRBV28; TRBD1 matches at 8 bases. Germline assignment: CDR1 MDHEN and CDR2 SYDVKM. After removal of 7 bases from V and 3 bases from J, the junction contained 7 bases not matched to a gene. The CDR3 covers 14 residues.

The chain uses TRBV9 and TRBJ1-1; D is ambiguous. Per germline, CDR1 SGDLS and CDR2 YYNGEE. The CDR3 sequence is 14 residues long. Trimming pared 6 bases from V and 1 base from J, leaving 13 bases between. CDR3 nucleotide sequence: TGTGCCAGCACCCCAGGACGGGGGAACACTGAAGCTTTCTTT. This sequence encodes CASTPGRGNTEAFF.

The chain uses TRBV5-4 and TRBJ2-7, with 7 nucleotides matching TRBD1. This CDR3 is built from 13 residues. Germline V lookup: CDR1 SGHNT, CDR2 YYREEE (reference sequence). V was pared by 7 bases and J by 1 base, with 5 bases of the junction left unmatched. DNA for the CDR3: TGTGCCAGCCAAGGGGGCACGTCCTACGAGCAGTACTTC. Residues: CASQGGTSYEQYF. Variable domain in full (rest from reference TRBV5-4 and TRBJ2-7): ETGVTQSPTHLIKTRGQQVTLRCSSQSGHNTVSWYQQALGQGPQFIFQYYREEENGRGNFPPRFSGLQFPNYSSELNVNALELDDSALYLCASQGGTSYEQYFGPGTRLTVT.